These 24 T cell receptor beta chains originate from one sample sequenced in a study of neurological immune-mediated disorders. TCRdb processed the 5' RACE reads anew with MiXCR; each CDR3 protein has one entry. Of 30,000 or so distinct CDR3 sequences in the sample, 4.6% were seen once. Specimen: PBMCs. All receptors derive from a man aged 18 to 35 in good health.

This clonotype occurred many times. V is TRBV5-1 and J is TRBJ1-2, with a possible D match to TRBD1 (6 bases). CDR1 and CDR2 from the germline V gene are SGHRS and YFSETQ. Trimming cost V 4 bases and J 4 bases, with 14 bases left between them. The CDR3 spans 14 residues. The CDR3 reads CASSPERGVYGYTF. The DNA for the CDR3 is TGCGCCAGCAGCCCGGAGAGGGGGGTCTATGGCTACACCTTC.

Many counts were recorded for this clonotype. V usage is TRBV4-2 and J usage is TRBJ2-1; TRBD1 is a possible D gene (6 bases). V lost 3 bases and J lost 6, with 12 bases in between. Germline V gives CDR1 LGHNA, CDR2 YNFKEQ. The CDR3 covers 14 residues. The CDR3 coding sequence is TGTGCCAGCAGCCAGTTCAGGGGTGGCAATGAGCAGTTCTTC. This sequence encodes CASSQFRGGNEQFF.

This clonotype appeared many times. V and J are TRBV15 and TRBJ2-2; 11 bases fit TRBD1. The CDR3 has 16 amino acids. Germline V gene lookup returns CDR1 LNHNV and CDR2 YYDKDF (reference sequence). Germline trimming cut 2 bases from V and 6 bases from J; bases unmatched to any gene: 5. The CDR3 is CATSRTGTGGSGELFF. The CDR3 nucleotides are TGTGCCACCAGCAGAACCGGGACAGGGGGATCCGGGGAGCTGTTTTTT.

Ten or more counts support this clonotype. The chain links TRBV5-1 to TRBJ2-7, with 8 bases identical to TRBD2. The CDR3 is 13 amino acids. J lost 6 bases, V lost 4 bases, and 6 bases had no gene match. Germline CDR1 reads SGHRS; CDR2 reads YFSETQ. This chain's CDR3 is CASSPVGGGEQYF. The CDR3 DNA sequence: TGCGCCAGCAGCCCGGTCGGGGGGGGCGAGCAGTACTTC.

There are many counts of this clonotype. The genes are TRBV5-6 and TRBJ1-1; D may be TRBD1 (6 bases). Trimming took off 6 bases at V and 1 base at J, with 13 bases between the two ends. Germline V gene lookup returns CDR1 SGHDT and CDR2 YYEEEE. The CDR3 has 14 residues. CDR3 protein: CASNRGTTNTEAFF. The DNA for the CDR3 is TGTGCCAGCAACCGAGGGACAACGAACACTGAAGCTTTCTTT. Drawing the rest from reference TRBV5-6 and TRBJ1-1, the complete variable domain is DAGVTQSPTHLIKTRGQQVTLRCSPKSGHDTVSWYQQALGQGPQFIFQYYEEEERQRGNFPDRFSGHQFPNYSSELNVNALLLGDSALYLCASNRGTTNTEAFFGQGTRLTVV.

This clonotype was seen repeatedly, ten times or more. Germline and junction disagree at one end, which may indicate a read error. V and J are TRBV7-7 and TRBJ2-2; D possibly matches TRBD1 or TRBD2 (6 bases each). The CDR3 has 16 amino acids. The germline V gene encodes CDR1 SSHAT and CDR2 FNYEAQ (reference sequence). The CDR3 region is CASSSTGRGVTGELFF. The CDR3 DNA sequence: TGTGCTAGCAGCTCTACAGGGCGCGGGGTAACCGGGGAGCTGTTTTTT.

The chain employs TRBV20-1 and TRBJ1-1; weak D call: TRBD1 (5 bases). There are 15 residues in the CDR3. Looked up from germline, CDR1 is DFQATT and CDR2 is SNEGSKA (reference sequence). Trimming stripped 0 bases from V and 5 bases from J, with 16 bases between. The CDR3: CSARDPQGGRTEAFF. The CDR3 nucleotides are TGCAGTGCTAGAGATCCCCAGGGAGGTCGGACTGAAGCTTTCTTT.

To note about this clonotype: A much larger clone differs by one base, so this may be a read error. This sequence joins TRBV20-1 and TRBJ2-1; D gene uncertain. CDR1 is DFQATT and CDR2 is SNEGSKA in the germline V gene (reference sequence). Trimming shortened V by 6 bases and J by 9 bases, and 18 bases separated the two germline ends. The CDR3 is 13 residues long. DNA for the CDR3: TGCAGTGCAAGCACCTCGCTAGAGCCTGAGCAGTTCTTC. This encodes CSASTSLEPEQFF.

At least ten counts were recorded for this clonotype. The chain links TRBV19 to TRBJ2-5; 7 bases agree with TRBD2. The V gene end was trimmed by 3 bases and the J gene end by 0 bases; junction bases not matched to a gene: 10. CDR1 LNHDA and CDR2 SQIVND come from the germline V gene (reference sequence). The CDR3 is 17 residues long. The CDR3 coding sequence is TGTGCCAGTAGTATTGAGCGGGGAGTAATCGACCAAGAGACCCAGTACTTC. Its translation is CASSIERGVIDQETQYF.

Concerning this clonotype itself: The DNA is left out, because the CDR3 cannot be placed on it with certainty; the CDR3 is given as TCRdb lists it. The chain has TRBV7-2 and TRBJ1-5. The CDR3 numbers 21 amino acids, ends counted. CDR1 is SGHTA, CDR2 FQGNSA, per germline. The chain's CDR3 is CASSFYICSASRALGNQPQYF.

This clonotype showed up many times. The chain joins TRBV5-4 to TRBJ2-1; TRBD1 matches at 9 bases. Looked up from germline, CDR1 is SGHNT and CDR2 is YYREEE (reference sequence). The ends lost 1 base at V and 5 bases at J; junction bases unmatched: 4. The CDR3 sequence is 15 residues long. The CDR3 bases are TGTGCCAGCAGCTTGCGGGACAGGGTAAACAATGAGCAGTTCTTC. Translating gives CASSLRDRVNNEQFF.

This clonotype occurred many times. The CDR3 DNA reads as TGTGCCAGCAGACCGGGACTAGCGGTCTACGAGCAGTACTTC. Translation gives CASRPGLAVYEQYF. This rearrangement joins TRBV7-2 to TRBJ2-7; 11 nucleotides match TRBD2. CDR3 length equals 14 residues. Germline V lookup: CDR1 SGHTA, CDR2 FQGNSA. V was pared by 6 bases and J by 3 bases, with 4 bases of the junction left unmatched.

At least ten counts were recorded for this clonotype. The rearrangement uses TRBV20-1 and TRBJ2-4; no clear D. Germline-derived CDR1 and CDR2 are DFQATT and SNEGSKA (reference sequence). The V and J ends lost 5 bases and 0 bases respectively, with 11 bases between them. This CDR3 is 14 amino acids long. The CDR3 bases are TGCAGTGCTCTTGGTGGGGAAGCCAAAAACATTCAGTACTTC. The encoded protein is CSALGGEAKNIQYF.

This clonotype was seen repeatedly, ten times or more. V and J are TRBV5-1 and TRBJ2-7; a possible D gene is TRBD1 (6 bases). The CDR3 loop spans 14 amino acids. Trimming cost V 3 bases and J 0 bases, with 10 bases left between them. In germline, CDR1 is SGHRS, CDR2 YFSETQ. The CDR3 loop is CASSSDSTSYEQYF. CDR3 DNA: TGCGCCAGCAGCTCGGACAGTACCTCCTACGAGCAGTACTTC.

This clonotype was detected only a few times. Germline and junction disagree at one end, which may indicate a read error. The chain joins TRBV20-1 to TRBJ1-5; D not resolved. Germline CDR1 reads DFQATT; CDR2 reads SNEGSKA (reference sequence). The CDR3 extends over 13 amino acids. Written as DNA, the CDR3 is TGCAGTGCTAGAACATCGGCAAATCAGCCCCAGCGTTTT. This encodes CSARTSANQPQRF.

This clonotype was counted ten times or more. This chain uses TRBV3-1 with TRBJ1-6; 7 bases are shared with TRBD1. Trimming took 1 base from V and 7 from J; bases not matched to a gene: 4. From germline, CDR1 is LGHDT and CDR2 YNNKEL (reference sequence). The CDR3 contains 15 residues. The CDR3 reads CASSQVTGVNSPLHF. In nucleotides, the CDR3 is TGTGCCAGCAGCCAAGTAACAGGGGTCAATTCACCCCTCCACTTT.

This clonotype has ten or more counts. The DNA of the CDR3 is TGTGCCAGCAGCTTAAACGGGGATGGGGAGACCCAGTACTTC. Translation: CASSLNGDGETQYF. The chain employs TRBV7-9 and TRBJ2-5; D perhaps matches TRBD2 (5 bases). This CDR3 has 14 residues. Germline assignment: CDR1 SEHNR and CDR2 FQNEAQ (reference sequence). V lost 2 bases, J lost 5 bases, and 12 bases lay in between.

This clonotype was counted ten times or more. This sequence joins TRBV7-3 and TRBJ2-2; possibly TRBD1 or TRBD2 for D (5 bases each). CDR1 and CDR2 (germline): SGHTA, FQGTGA. CDR3 length: 14 amino acids. V was trimmed by 6 bases and J by 3 bases, leaving 11 bases between them. Here the CDR3 reads CASRFQGDTGELFF. For the CDR3, the DNA is TGTGCCAGCAGGTTTCAGGGAGACACCGGGGAGCTGTTTTTT.

This clonotype has at least ten counts. V and J are TRBV12-3 or TRBV12-4 and TRBJ2-3; 7 nucleotides line up with TRBD2. V gave up 1 base and J gave up 2 bases; unmatched junction bases: 3. The CDR3 length is 15 residues. Written as DNA, the CDR3 is TGTGCCAGCAGTTTAGGCGGGGGAAACACAGATACGCAGTATTTT. Its translation: CASSLGGGNTDTQYF.

This clonotype was recorded many times. A much bigger clone sits one base away, suggesting this may be a read error. V is TRBV5-1 and J is TRBJ1-1; tentative D call: TRBD1 (5 bases). Trimming left V 7 bases short and J 4 bases short, with 20 bases between. The CDR3 has 15 amino acids. Germline V gene sequence: CDR1 SGHRS, CDR2 YFSETQ. CDR3 nucleotides: TGCGCCAGCCACGACCGGGGGGACTTGAGCACTGAAGCTTTCTTT. Its protein product is CASHDRGDLSTEAFF.

This clonotype was recorded many times. V usage is TRBV12-3 or TRBV12-4 and J usage is TRBJ1-4, with a possible D match to TRBD1 (6 bases). CDR3 length: 17 amino acids. Trimming stripped 0 bases from V and 3 bases from J, with 14 bases between. The CDR3 region has the DNA TGTGCCAGCAGTTTAGCCGTACAGGGTCGGCCTAATGAAAAACTGTTTTTT. Translated, it gives CASSLAVQGRPNEKLFF.

The chain carries TRBV5-1 and TRBJ2-7; D unclear. The germline gives CDR1 SGHRS, CDR2 YFSETQ. V was clipped by 0 bases and J by 0 bases, with 10 bases between them. CDR3 length: 15 residues. The CDR3 reads CASSLGLSPSYEQYF. For the CDR3, the DNA is TGCGCCAGCAGCTTGGGCCTCTCACCCTCCTACGAGCAGTACTTC.

This clonotype was counted ten times or more. The chain recombines TRBV5-1 with TRBJ2-7, with 8 bases matching TRBD1. The CDR3 loop spans 14 amino acids. Trimming removed 4 bases from V and 6 bases from J; junction bases left unmatched: 9. Germline CDR1 and CDR2: SGHRS and YFSETQ. The CDR3 region has the DNA TGCGCCAGCAGCCCGAGACAGGGGAAGGGCGAGCAGTACTTC. This sequence encodes CASSPRQGKGEQYF.

This clonotype was counted ten times or more. The V and J genes are TRBV7-9 and TRBJ2-7; D perhaps matches TRBD1 (6 bases). The germline V gene encodes CDR1 SEHNR and CDR2 FQNEAQ (reference sequence). With 4 bases removed from V and 7 bases from J, the gap between germline ends came to 14 bases. This CDR3 has 13 residues. The CDR3 protein is CASSSRGTGEQYF. CDR3 sequence (DNA): TGTGCCAGCAGCTCTAGGGGGACCGGGGAGCAGTACTTC.